These T cell receptor beta chains were read from a single sample in a study of T cells in Graves' hyperthyroidism and ophthalmopathy. In TCRdb, the multiplex PCR reads were re-called with MiXCR into one record per CDR3 protein. Among about 360,000 distinct CDR3 sequences listed, about a sixth were seen once. The sequenced sample was blood. All receptors come from a woman under 30 with Graves' hyperthyroidism that later progressed to Graves' ophthalmopathy. The CDR3 runs from the conserved cysteine through the conserved F or W. Fields, in order: J gene, V gene, clone size, CDR3 protein. For some rows the clone size is stated as once, few or many, or as a class when expanded; others skip it.

>TRBJ2-1|TRBV6-2/TRBV6-3|many
CASSPAWRDRGLLNEQFF
>TRBJ2-1|TRBV27|.
CASSSTGPTFF
>TRBJ2-2|TRBV3-1|medium-sized
CASSQEGVKNTGELFF
>TRBJ2-3|TRBV7-2|.
CASSPTSGLTDTQYF
>TRBJ2-2|TRBV3-1|many
CASSPPASGGTGELFF
>TRBJ2-7|TRBV20-1|.
CSVIRDRVTYEQYF
>TRBJ2-7|TRBV12-3/TRBV12-4|many
CASSLMGSEQYF
>TRBJ2-2|TRBV7-9|few
CASSTDRTNTGELFF
>TRBJ1-1|TRBV27|many
CATTPANTEAFF
>TRBJ2-1|TRBV20-1|many
CSASGTNRNEQFF
>TRBJ2-6|TRBV3-2|.
CASSQDSNRPCSGANVLTF
>TRBJ2-2|TRBV9|.
CASSVDYSNTGELFF
>TRBJ1-1|TRBV29-1|.
CSVPRERVGEAFF
>TRBJ2-1|TRBV11-2|many
CASSLSSGAYNEQFF
>TRBJ2-7|TRBV19|few
CASSDPRGASSYEQYF
>TRBJ2-1|TRBV5-4|.
CASSFQALVRLRNEQFF
>TRBJ1-5|TRBV7-8|many
CASSLDMWAGEPRQPQHF
>TRBJ2-1|TRBV5-5|many
CASSSQVYNEQFF
>TRBJ1-1|TRBV9|.
CASDAGTAPLNTEAFF
>TRBJ2-3|TRBV27|.
CASSQGEGNTQYF
>TRBJ2-5|TRBV6-1|.
CATKGASGRPETQYF
>TRBJ2-6|TRBV5-1|many
CASSEDSYSGANVLTF
>TRBJ2-5|TRBV7-2|many
CASSSPGLEQETQYF
>TRBJ1-2|TRBV6-1|many
CASSEAYGYTF
>TRBJ1-4|TRBV28|.
CASSPRRQGLREKLFF
>TRBJ2-4|TRBV13|.
CASSPGTSGIKNIQYF
>TRBJ2-7|TRBV28|many
CASSLWSLAGVYEQYF
>TRBJ2-1|TRBV29-1|many
CSVSGTRRTDEQFF
>TRBJ2-5|TRBV12-3/TRBV12-4|many
CASSPGTVLLETQYF
>TRBJ1-6|TRBV11-2|few
CASSSRDSYNSPLHF
>TRBJ1-2|TRBV6-1|.
CASSSGTGINYGYTF
>TRBJ1-6|TRBV6-1|few
CASSYGFRGNNSPLHF
>TRBJ1-3|TRBV2|.
CASSEEQGLENTIYF
>TRBJ2-5|TRBV6-2/TRBV6-3|many
CASSGRGNQETQYF
>TRBJ2-5|TRBV15|few
CATSRGGGQRSQETQYF
>TRBJ2-1|TRBV28|.
CASSSREWGLNEQFF
>TRBJ2-1|TRBV19|many
CASSIGGTYNEQFF
>TRBJ1-1|TRBV19|few
CASSIAFGSLNTEAFF
>TRBJ2-1|TRBV7-9|many
CASSMRLAGGSYNEQFF